What follows is one TCR beta chain and its context. The authors' processing: How many nucleated cells were present was estimated from reference gene primer amplification. The data were produced by immunoSEQ multiplex PCR, yet TCRdb's version contains in-frame clones alone and is incomplete. V, J and clone size reflect that table, while D and trimming were determined from the DNA. The sample contains about 130,000 clones, approximately 90% of which appear only once. The sample is drawn from a study of blood T cell repertoires in COVID-19. Study information: Sites in the United States, Italy and Spain provided acute and convalescent COVID-19 samples. PBMCs, B-cell-depleted T cells, or T cells were the source of the cDNA or gDNA that made up the material.

While infection was still active, Seattle patients were enrolled and then followed longitudinally. The sample taken for sequencing was peripheral blood. The receptor was derived from a man aged 60 to 75 with COVID-19, enrolled during active disease.

The CDR3 coding sequence is TGTGCCAGCAGCTTAAATCCGGGTGGGAACTATGGCTACACCTTC. Translating gives CASSLNPGGNYGYTF. V gene TRBV7-2 combines with J gene TRBJ1-2, with unresolved D. The CDR3 is 15 residues long. V gave up 2 bases and J gave up 2 bases, with 12 bases separating them. The germline V gene has CDR1 SGHTA and CDR2 FQGNSA.